A single sample gave rise to the 2 T cell receptor beta chains below, sequenced in a study of cytomegalovirus exposure and HLA in healthy donors. Use of 60 Vbeta and 13 Jbeta primers characterized the PCR. Clones were read by immunoSEQ multiplex PCR, and TCRdb kept only the in-frame ones, dropping some. The repertoire shows around 70,000 clones; the top ten hold less than 6%. Input material: PBMCs. Every receptor here comes from a man aged 40-49 years in good health and CMV-seronegative.

The rearrangement links TRBV9 to TRBJ2-7, with D possibly being TRBD1 (6 bases). This CDR3 has 13 amino acids. Trimming took 3 bases from V and 3 from J, leaving 10 bases between them. Germline assignment: CDR1 SGDLS and CDR2 YYNGEE. The CDR3 sequence is CASSAGDGYEQYF. CDR3 nucleotides: TGTGCCAGCAGCGCAGGGGATGGCTACGAGCAGTACTTC.

This chain links TRBV10-2 with TRBJ1-5; unclear D gene. This CDR3 has 15 amino acids. The germline V and J ends were trimmed by 6 bases and 0 bases, with 12 bases remaining between them. CDR1 and CDR2 from the germline V gene are WSHSY and SAAADI. CDR3 nucleotide sequence: TGCGCCAGCAGGGAGGCGGTTAATAGCAATCAGCCCCAGCATTTT. This codes for CASREAVNSNQPQHF.